This TCR beta chain was documented in a study of human T cells and chemical hapten exposure. Study background: Variability of per-sample TCR yields stemmed mainly from small differences in pooled library volume.

Sample time point: patch test 1, 2 weeks after DPC sensitization. Treatment here: therapeutic diphenylcyclopropenone sensitization with weekly scalp DPC. Whole blood, unfractionated, served as the material for total RNA extraction. Trimming took 0 bases from V and 8 from J, leaving 16 bases between them. Per germline, CDR1 LGHDT and CDR2 YNNKEL (reference sequence). The CDR3 is 15 residues long. Individual cDNA molecules in this library carried unique molecular identifiers. MiXCR was run by TCRdb on the RACE reads, yielding one entry per CDR3 protein. The sample contains roughly 200,000 distinct CDR3 sequences, about 22% of which appear only once. This clonotype was seen once. What it binds is unknown. Study-level findings and limits: Expanded TCR counts at PT1 went up together with patch test score, a positive correlation.

This clonotype originated in a woman in her fifties or sixties with alopecia areata. Some clones in this sample may be carry-over from other donors' samples. Sample: whole blood, taken in connection with sensitization to the hapten diphenylcyclopropenone (DPC). The chain links TRBV3-1 to TRBJ1-2, with D uncertain. In DNA form, the CDR3 reads TGTGCCAGCAGCCAAGATCGTTCCTCTCTGGGCGGCTACACCTTC. Translated: CASSQDRSSLGGYTF.